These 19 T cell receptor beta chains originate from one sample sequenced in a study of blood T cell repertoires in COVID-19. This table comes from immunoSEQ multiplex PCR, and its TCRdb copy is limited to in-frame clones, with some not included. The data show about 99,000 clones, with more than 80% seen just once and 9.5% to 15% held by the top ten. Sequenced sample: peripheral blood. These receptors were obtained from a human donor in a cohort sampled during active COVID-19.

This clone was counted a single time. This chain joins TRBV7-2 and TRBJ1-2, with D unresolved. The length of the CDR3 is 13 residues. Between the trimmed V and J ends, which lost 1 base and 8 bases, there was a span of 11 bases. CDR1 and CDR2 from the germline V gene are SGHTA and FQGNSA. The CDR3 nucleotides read TGTGCCAGCAGCTTAGGACCCCTGAGGGGCTACACCTTC. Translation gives CASSLGPLRGYTF.

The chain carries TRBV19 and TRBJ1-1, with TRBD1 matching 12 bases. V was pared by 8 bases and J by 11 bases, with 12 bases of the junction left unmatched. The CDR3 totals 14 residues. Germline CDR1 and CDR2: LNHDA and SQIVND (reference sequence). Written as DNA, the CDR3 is TGTGCCAGTGGGACCGGGACAGGGGGCGTCGGGGCTTTCTTT. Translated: CASGTGTGGVGAFF.

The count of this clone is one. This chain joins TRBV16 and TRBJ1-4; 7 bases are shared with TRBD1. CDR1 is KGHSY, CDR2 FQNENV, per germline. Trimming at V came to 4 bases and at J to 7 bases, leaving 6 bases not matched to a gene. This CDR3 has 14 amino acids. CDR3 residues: CASSPNRGGEKLFF. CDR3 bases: TGTGCCAGCAGCCCCAACAGGGGCGGTGAAAAACTGTTTTTT.

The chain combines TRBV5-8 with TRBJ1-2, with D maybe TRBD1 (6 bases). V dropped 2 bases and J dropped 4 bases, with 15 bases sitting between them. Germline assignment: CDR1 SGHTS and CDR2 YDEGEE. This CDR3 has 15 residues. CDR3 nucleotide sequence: TGTGCCAGCAGCTTAGGACAGAGATCAATCTATGGCTACACCTTC. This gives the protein CASSLGQRSIYGYTF.

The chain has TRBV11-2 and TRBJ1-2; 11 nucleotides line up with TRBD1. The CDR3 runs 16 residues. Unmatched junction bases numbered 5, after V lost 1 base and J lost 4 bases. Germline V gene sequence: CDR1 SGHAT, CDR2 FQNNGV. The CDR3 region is CASSLAGTGGVYGYTF. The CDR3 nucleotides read TGTGCCAGCAGCTTAGCAGGGACAGGGGGAGTCTATGGCTACACCTTC.

CDR3 bases: TGCAGTGCTAGTCCGGGACAGAGCTATGGCTACACCTTC. As protein: CSASPGQSYGYTF. The rearrangement uses TRBV20-1 and TRBJ1-2, with TRBD1 matching over 7 bases. The germline V gene has CDR1 DFQATT and CDR2 SNEGSKA (reference sequence). The CDR3 has 13 amino acids. V lost 3 bases and J lost 4; bases outside the gene matches: 5.

The CDR3 DNA reads TGTGCCAGCAGCTTGAGGTCGCCAGGGGGATACACTGAAGCTTTCTTT. Its translation is CASSLRSPGGYTEAFF. The chain couples TRBV5-4 to TRBJ1-1, with TRBD1 identical over 7 bases. Germline CDR1 SGHNT, CDR2 YYREEE (reference sequence). There are 16 residues in the CDR3. J lost 3 bases, V lost 1 base, and 9 bases had no gene match.

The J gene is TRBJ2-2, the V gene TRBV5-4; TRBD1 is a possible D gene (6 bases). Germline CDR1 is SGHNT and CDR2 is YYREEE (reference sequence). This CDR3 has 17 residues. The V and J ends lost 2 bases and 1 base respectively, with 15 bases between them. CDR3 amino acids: CASSFTLTGKNTGELFF. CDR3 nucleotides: TGTGCCAGCAGCTTTACCTTAACAGGGAAGAACACCGGGGAGCTGTTTTTT.

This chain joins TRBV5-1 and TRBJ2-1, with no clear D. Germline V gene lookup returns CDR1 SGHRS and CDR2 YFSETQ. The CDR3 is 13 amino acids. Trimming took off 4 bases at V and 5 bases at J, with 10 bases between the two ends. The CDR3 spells CASSLQVDNEQFF. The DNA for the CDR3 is TGCGCCAGCAGCCTGCAGGTGGACAATGAGCAGTTCTTC.

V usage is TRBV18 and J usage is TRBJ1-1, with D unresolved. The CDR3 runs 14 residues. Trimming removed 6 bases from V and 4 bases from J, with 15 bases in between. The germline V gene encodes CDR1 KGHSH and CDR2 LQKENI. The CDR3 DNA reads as TGTGCCAGCTCTCCCGGACTGTATACCACTGAAGCTTTCTTT. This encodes CASSPGLYTTEAFF. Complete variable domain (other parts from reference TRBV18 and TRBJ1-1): NAGVMQNPRHLVRRRGQEARLRCSPMKGHSHVYWYRQLPEEGLKFMVYLQKENIIDESGMPKERFSAEFPKEGPSILRIQQVVRGDSAAYFCASSPGLYTTEAFFGQGTRLTVV.

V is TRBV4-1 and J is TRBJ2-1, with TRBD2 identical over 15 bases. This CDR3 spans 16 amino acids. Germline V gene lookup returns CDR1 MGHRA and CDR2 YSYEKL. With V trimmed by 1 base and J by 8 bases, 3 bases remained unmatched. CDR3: CASSQGTSGGGHEQFF. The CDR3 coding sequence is TGCGCCAGCAGCCAAGGGACTAGCGGGGGGGGCCATGAGCAGTTCTTC.

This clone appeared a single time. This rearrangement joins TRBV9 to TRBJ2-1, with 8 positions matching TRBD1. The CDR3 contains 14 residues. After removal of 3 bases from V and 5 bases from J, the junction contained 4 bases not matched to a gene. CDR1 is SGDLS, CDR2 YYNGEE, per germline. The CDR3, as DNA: TGTGCCAGCAGCGCAACAGGGGGACACAATGAGCAGTTCTTC. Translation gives CASSATGGHNEQFF.

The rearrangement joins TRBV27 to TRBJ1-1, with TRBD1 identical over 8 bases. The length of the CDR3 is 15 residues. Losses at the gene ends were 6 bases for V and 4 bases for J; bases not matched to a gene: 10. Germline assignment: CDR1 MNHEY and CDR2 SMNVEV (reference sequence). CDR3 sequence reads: CASSRQGASRTEAFF. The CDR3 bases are TGTGCCAGCAGCCGTCAGGGGGCTAGTCGCACTGAAGCTTTCTTT.

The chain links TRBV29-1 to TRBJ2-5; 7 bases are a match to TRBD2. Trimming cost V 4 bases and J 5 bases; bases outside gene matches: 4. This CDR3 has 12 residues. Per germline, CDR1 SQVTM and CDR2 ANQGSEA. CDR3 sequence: CSVALAVETQYF. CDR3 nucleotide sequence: TGCAGCGTTGCGCTAGCGGTGGAGACCCAGTACTTC.

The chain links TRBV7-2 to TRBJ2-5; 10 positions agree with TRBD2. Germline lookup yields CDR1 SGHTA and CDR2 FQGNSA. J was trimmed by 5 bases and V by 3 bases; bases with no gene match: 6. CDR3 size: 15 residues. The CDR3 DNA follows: TGTGCCAGCAGCTTGAGAGCGGGGGGGTATGAGACCCAGTACTTC. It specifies CASSLRAGGYETQYF.

The CDR3 DNA follows: TGTGCCAGCAGCGTAGGAGGGTCGAGGGAGACCCAGTACTTC. Its protein is CASSVGGSRETQYF. The chain uses TRBV9 and TRBJ2-5; the D gene is possibly TRBD2 (5 bases). Germline-derived CDR1 and CDR2 are SGDLS and YYNGEE. V was clipped by 0 bases and J by 5 bases, with 11 bases between them. The CDR3 has 14 amino acids.

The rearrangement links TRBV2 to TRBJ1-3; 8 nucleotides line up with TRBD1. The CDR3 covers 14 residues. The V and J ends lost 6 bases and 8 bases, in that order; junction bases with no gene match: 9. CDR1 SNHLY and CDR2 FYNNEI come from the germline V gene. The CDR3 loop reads CASSVGQGVDTIYF. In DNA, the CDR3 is TGTGCCAGCAGCGTTGGACAGGGTGTCGACACCATATATTTT. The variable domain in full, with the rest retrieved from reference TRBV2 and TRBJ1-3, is EPEVTQTPSHQVTQMGQEVILRCVPISNHLYFYWYRQILGQKVEFLVSFYNNEISEKSEIFDDQFSVERPDGSNFTLKIRSTKLEDSAMYFCASSVGQGVDTIYFGEGSWLTVV.

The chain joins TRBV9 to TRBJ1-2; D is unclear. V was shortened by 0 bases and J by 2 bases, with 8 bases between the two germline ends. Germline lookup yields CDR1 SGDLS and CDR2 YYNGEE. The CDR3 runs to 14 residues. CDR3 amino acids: CASSVGRQNYGYTF. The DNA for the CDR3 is TGTGCCAGCAGCGTAGGTCGCCAGAACTATGGCTACACCTTC.

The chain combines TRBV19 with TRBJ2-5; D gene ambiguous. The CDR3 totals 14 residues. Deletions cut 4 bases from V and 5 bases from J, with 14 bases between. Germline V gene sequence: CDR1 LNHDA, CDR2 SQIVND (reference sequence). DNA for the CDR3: TGTGCCAGTAGTACCTCACAGACCGTGGAGACCCAGTACTTC. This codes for CASSTSQTVETQYF.